This T cell receptor (beta chain) emerged from a study of glioma-infiltrating T cells. Regarding the study as a whole: CDR3 overlap between tissue and blood was very small. Non-neoplastic patients had below-expected tissue-blood divergence, while all gliomas exceeded expectation.

TCR alpha and beta CDR3 regions were amplified from RNA using iRepertoire nested multiplex PCR. For one-step reverse transcription and amplification, roughly 85-450 ng of tissue mRNA or PBMC total RNA was used. A single record per CDR3 protein comes from TCRdb applying MiXCR to the multiplex PCR reads. This sample yields 100,000 to 150,000 distinct CDR3 sequences, of which 24% are seen a single time; about 30% belongs to the top ten. CDR3 length: 15 amino acids. Looked up from germline, CDR1 is SNHLY and CDR2 is FYNNEI. With V trimmed by 6 bases and J by 4 bases, 9 bases remained unmatched. There are a few counts of this clonotype. The target antigen is unknown.

The sequencing sample was made of glioma tissue, nonneoplastic brain tissue, or PBMCs (not recorded which). This receptor was taken from a human donor with low-grade glioma or glioblastoma, undergoing nonglioma brain surgery, or in good health (not recorded which). The chain uses TRBV2 and TRBJ1-3; 7 bases agree with TRBD1. CDR3 sequence (DNA): TGTGCCAGCAGGGCCGACAGGGCTCGAGGAAACACCATATATTTT. Translating it yields CASRADRARGNTIYF.